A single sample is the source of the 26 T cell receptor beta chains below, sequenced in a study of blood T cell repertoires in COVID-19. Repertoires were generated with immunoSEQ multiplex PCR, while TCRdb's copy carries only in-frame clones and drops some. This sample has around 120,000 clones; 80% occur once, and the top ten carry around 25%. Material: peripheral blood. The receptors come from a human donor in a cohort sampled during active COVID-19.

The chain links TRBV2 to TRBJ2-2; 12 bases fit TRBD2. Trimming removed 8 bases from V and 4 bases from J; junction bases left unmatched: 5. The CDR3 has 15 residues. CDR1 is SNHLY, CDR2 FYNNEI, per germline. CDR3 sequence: CASGLAGGPTGELFF. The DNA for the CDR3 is TGTGCCAGCGGCCTAGCGGGAGGGCCCACCGGGGAGCTGTTTTTT. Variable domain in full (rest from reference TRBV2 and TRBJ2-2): EPEVTQTPSHQVTQMGQEVILRCVPISNHLYFYWYRQILGQKVEFLVSFYNNEISEKSEIFDDQFSVERPDGSNFTLKIRSTKLEDSAMYFCASGLAGGPTGELFFGEGSRLTVL.

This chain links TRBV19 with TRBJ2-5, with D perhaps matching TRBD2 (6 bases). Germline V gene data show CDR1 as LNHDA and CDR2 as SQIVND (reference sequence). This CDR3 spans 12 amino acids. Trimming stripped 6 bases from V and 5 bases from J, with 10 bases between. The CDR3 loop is CASRQSGETQYF. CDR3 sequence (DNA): TGTGCCAGTAGACAAAGCGGGGAGACCCAGTACTTC.

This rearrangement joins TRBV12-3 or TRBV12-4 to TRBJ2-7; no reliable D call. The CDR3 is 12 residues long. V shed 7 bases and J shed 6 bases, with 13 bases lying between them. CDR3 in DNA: TGTGCCAGCACCCCCGGTCTTAGCGAGCAGTACTTC. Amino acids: CASTPGLSEQYF.

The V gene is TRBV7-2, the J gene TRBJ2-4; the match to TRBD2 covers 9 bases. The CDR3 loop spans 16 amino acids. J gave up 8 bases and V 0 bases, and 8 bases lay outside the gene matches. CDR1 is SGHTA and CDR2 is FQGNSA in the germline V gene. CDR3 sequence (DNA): TGTGCCAGCAGCTTAGCTCTCGCGGGGGGGCCAGACATTCAGTACTTC. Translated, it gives CASSLALAGGPDIQYF. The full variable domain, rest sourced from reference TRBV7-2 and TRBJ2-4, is GAGVSQSPSNKVTEKGKDVELRCDPISGHTALYWYRQSLGQGLEFLIYFQGNSAPDKSGLPSDRFSAERTGGSVSTLTIQRTQQEDSAVYLCASSLALAGGPDIQYFGAGTRLSVL.

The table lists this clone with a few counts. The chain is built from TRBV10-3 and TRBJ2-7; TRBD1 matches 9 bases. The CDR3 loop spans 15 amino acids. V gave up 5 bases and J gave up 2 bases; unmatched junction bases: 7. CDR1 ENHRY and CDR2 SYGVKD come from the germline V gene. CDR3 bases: TGTGCCATCAGTTACCCGGACAGGGGAACCTACGAGCAGTACTTC. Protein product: CAISYPDRGTYEQYF.

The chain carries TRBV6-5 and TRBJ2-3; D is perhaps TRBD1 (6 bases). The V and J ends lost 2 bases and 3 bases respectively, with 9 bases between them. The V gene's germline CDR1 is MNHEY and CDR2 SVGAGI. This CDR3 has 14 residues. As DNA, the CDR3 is TGTGCCAGCAGTTACGGGACACCTACAGATACGCAGTATTTT. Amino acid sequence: CASSYGTPTDTQYF.

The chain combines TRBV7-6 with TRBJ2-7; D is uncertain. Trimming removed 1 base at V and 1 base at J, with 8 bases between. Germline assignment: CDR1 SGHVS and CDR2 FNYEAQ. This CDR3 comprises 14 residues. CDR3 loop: CASSLVVRSYEQYF. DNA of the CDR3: TGTGCCAGCAGCTTAGTGGTCAGATCCTACGAGCAGTACTTC.

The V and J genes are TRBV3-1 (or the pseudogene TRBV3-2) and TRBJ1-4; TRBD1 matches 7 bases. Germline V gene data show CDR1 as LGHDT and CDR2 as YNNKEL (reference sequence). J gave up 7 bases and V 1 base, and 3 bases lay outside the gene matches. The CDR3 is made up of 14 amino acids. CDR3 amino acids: CASSQGQGFEKLFF. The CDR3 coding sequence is TGTGCCAGCAGCCAAGGACAGGGTTTTGAAAAACTGTTTTTT.

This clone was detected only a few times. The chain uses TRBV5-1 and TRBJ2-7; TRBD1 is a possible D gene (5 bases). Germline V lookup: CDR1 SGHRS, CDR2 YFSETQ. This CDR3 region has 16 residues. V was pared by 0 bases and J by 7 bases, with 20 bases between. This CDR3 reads CASSLVWGGNQGEQYF. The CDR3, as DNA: TGCGCCAGCAGCTTGGTATGGGGCGGCAACCAGGGAGAGCAGTACTTC. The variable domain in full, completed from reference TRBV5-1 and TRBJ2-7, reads KAGVTQTPRYLIKTRGQQVTLSCSPISGHRSVSWYQQTPGQGLQFLFEYFSETQRNKGNFPGRFSGRQFSNSRSEMNVSTLELGDSALYLCASSLVWGGNQGEQYFGPGTRLTVT.

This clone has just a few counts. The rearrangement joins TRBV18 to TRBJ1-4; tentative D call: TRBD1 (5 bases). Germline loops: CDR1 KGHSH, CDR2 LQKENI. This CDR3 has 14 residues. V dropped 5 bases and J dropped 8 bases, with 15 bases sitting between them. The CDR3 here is CASSFAGPREKLFF. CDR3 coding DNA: TGTGCCAGCTCATTTGCAGGGCCTAGGGAAAAACTGTTTTTT.

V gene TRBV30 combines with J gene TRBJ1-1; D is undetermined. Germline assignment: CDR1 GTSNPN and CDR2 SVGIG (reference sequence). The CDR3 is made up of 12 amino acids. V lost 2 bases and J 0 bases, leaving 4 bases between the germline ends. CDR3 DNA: TGTGCCTGGAGTCCTATGAACACTGAAGCTTTCTTT. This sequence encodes CAWSPMNTEAFF.

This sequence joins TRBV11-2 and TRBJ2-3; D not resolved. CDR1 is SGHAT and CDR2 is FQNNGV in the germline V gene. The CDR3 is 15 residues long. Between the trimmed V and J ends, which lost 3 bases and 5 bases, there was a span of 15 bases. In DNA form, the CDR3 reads TGTGCCAGCAGCTTGGGCGAACCTCCAGGAGATACGCAGTATTTT. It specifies CASSLGEPPGDTQYF.

CDR3 loop: CASSSGQDYEQYF. For the CDR3, the DNA is TGTGCCAGCAGTAGCGGACAGGACTACGAGCAGTACTTC. The chain joins TRBV28 to TRBJ2-7, with 7 bases that match TRBD1. CDR1 is MDHEN and CDR2 is SYDVKM in the germline V gene. The CDR3 totals 13 residues. J gave up 3 bases and V 5 bases, and 4 bases lay outside the gene matches.

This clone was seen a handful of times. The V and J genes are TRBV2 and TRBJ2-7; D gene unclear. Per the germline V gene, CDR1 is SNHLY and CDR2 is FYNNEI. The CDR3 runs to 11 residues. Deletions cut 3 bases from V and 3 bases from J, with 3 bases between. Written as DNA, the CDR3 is TGTGCCAGCAGTGATCACTACGAGCAGTACTTC. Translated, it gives CASSDHYEQYF.

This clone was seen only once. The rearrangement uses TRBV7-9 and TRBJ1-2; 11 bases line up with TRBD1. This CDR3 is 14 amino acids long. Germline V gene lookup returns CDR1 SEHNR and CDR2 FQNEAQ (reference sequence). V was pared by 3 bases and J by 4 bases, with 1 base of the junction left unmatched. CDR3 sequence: CASSFGTGGYGYTF. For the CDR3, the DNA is TGTGCCAGCAGCTTCGGGACAGGGGGCTATGGCTACACCTTC.

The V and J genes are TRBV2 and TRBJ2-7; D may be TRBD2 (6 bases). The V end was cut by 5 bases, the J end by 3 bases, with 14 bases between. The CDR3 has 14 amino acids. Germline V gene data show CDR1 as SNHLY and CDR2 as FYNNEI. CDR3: CASSIDGGIYEQYF. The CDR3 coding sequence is TGTGCCAGCAGTATCGATGGGGGGATCTACGAGCAGTACTTC. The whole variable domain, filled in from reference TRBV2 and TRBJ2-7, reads EPEVTQTPSHQVTQMGQEVILRCVPISNHLYFYWYRQILGQKVEFLVSFYNNEISEKSEIFDDQFSVERPDGSNFTLKIRSTKLEDSAMYFCASSIDGGIYEQYFGPGTRLTVT.

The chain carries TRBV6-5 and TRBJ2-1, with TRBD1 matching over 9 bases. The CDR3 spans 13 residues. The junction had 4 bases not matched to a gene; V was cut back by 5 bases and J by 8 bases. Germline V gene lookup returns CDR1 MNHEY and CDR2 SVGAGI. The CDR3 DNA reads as TGTGCCAGCAGTCCCCGGGACAGGGATGAGCAGTTCTTC. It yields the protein CASSPRDRDEQFF.

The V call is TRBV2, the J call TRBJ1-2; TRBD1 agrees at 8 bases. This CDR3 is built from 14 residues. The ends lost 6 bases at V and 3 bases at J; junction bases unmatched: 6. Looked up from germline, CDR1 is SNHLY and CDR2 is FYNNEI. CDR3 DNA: TGTGCCAGCAGCGGACAGGGCCCCTACTATGGCTACACCTTC. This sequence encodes CASSGQGPYYGYTF. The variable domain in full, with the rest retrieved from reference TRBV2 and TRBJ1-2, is EPEVTQTPSHQVTQMGQEVILRCVPISNHLYFYWYRQILGQKVEFLVSFYNNEISEKSEIFDDQFSVERPDGSNFTLKIRSTKLEDSAMYFCASSGQGPYYGYTFGSGTRLTVV.

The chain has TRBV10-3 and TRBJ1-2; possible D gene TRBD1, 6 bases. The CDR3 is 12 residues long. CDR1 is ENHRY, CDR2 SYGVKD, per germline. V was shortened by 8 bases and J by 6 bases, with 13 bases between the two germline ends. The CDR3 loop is CAIQGYGDGYTF. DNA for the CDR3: TGTGCCATCCAGGGGTACGGGGATGGCTACACCTTC.

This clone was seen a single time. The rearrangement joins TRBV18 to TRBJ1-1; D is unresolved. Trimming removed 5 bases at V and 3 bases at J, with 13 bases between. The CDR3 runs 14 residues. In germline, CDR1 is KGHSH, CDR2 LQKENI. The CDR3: CASSSEGGYTEAFF. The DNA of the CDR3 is TGTGCCAGCTCATCTGAGGGTGGGTACACTGAAGCTTTCTTT.

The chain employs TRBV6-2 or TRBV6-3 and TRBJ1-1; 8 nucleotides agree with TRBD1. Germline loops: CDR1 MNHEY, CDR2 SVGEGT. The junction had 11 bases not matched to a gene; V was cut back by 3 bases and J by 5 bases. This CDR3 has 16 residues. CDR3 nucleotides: TGTGCCAGCAGTTATCTGGCAGGGGGCTGGAGGACTGAAGCTTTCTTT. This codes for CASSYLAGGWRTEAFF.

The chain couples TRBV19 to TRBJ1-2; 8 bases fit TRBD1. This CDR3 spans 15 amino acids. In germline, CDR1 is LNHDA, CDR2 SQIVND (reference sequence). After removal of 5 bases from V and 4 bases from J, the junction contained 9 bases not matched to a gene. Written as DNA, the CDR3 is TGTGCCAGTAGTTCGGGCAGGGGGCAAGGCTATGGCTACACCTTC. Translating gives CASSSGRGQGYGYTF.

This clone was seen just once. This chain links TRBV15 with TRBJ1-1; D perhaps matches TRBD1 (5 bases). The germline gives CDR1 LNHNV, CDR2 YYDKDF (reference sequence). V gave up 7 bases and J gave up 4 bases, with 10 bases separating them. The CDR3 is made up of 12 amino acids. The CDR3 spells CATTRVGTEAFF. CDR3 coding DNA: TGTGCCACCACCAGGGTCGGCACTGAAGCTTTCTTT.

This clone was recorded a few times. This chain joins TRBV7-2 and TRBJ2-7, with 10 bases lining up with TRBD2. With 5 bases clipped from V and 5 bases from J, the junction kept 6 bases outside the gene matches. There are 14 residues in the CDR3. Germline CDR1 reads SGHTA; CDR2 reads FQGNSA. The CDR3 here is CASSVLAGINEQYF. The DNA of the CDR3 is TGTGCCAGCAGCGTACTAGCGGGAATAAACGAGCAGTACTTC.

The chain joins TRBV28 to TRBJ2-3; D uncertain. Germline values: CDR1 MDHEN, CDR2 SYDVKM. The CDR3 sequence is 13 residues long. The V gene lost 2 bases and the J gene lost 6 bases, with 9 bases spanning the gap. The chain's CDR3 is CASSLELRDTQYF. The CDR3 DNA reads TGTGCCAGCAGTTTAGAACTAAGGGATACGCAGTATTTT.

CDR3: CASSPGQGGGYEQYF. For the CDR3, the DNA is TGTGCCAGCTCACCGGGACAGGGAGGGGGATACGAGCAGTACTTC. The gene calls are TRBV18 and TRBJ2-7; 9 nucleotides match TRBD1. CDR1 KGHSH and CDR2 LQKENI come from the germline V gene. The CDR3 extends over 15 amino acids. The J segment lost 4 bases and the V segment lost 3 bases, leaving 7 bases of the junction unmatched.